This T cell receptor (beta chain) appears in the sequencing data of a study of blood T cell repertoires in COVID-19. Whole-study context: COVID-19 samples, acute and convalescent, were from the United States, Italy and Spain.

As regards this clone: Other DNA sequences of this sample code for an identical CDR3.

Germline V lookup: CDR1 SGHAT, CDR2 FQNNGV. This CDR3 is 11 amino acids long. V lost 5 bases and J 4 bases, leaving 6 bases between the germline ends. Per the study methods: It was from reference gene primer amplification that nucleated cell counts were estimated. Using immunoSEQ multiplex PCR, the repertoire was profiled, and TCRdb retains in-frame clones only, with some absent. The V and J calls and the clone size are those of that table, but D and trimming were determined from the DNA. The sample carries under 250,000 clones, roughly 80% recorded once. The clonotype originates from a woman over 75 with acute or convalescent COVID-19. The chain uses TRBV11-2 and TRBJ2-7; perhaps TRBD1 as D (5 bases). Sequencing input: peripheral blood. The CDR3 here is CASSRGYEQYF. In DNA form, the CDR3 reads TGTGCCAGCAGCAGGGGTTACGAGCAGTACTTC.